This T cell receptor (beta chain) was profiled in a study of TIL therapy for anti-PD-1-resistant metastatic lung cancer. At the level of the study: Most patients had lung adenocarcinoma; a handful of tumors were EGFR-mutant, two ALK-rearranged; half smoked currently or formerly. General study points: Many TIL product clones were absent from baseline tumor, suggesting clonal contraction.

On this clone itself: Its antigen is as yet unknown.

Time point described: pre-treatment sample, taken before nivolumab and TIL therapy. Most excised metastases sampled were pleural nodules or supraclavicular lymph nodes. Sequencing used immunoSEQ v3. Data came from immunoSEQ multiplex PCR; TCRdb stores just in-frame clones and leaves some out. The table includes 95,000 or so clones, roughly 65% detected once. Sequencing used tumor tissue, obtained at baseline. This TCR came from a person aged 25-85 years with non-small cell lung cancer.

For the CDR3, the DNA is TGCAGTGCTAGTAGCGGCCGGTACACTGAAGCTTTCTTT. Protein: CSASSGRYTEAFF. The J gene is TRBJ1-1, the V gene TRBV20-1; D gene unclear. The CDR3 runs to 13 residues. V was pared by 3 bases and J by 3 bases, with 11 bases between. CDR1 is DFQATT, CDR2 SNEGSKA, per germline (reference sequence).